The clone carrying this TCR beta chain came up many times. The data belong to a study of early T cells in non-severe SARS-CoV-2 infection. Using its own MiXCR run on the 5' RACE reads, TCRdb lists one record per CDR3 protein. The data contain about 68,000 distinct CDR3 sequences, roughly an eighth of them singletons. The clonotype originates from an adult who was a healthcare worker with PCR-confirmed SARS-CoV-2 infection or an uninfected control (not recorded which). Sequencing was done on a sample of whole blood.

For the CDR3, the DNA is TGCGCCAGCAGCTTAGGGCACATGGAGACTGAAGCTTTCTTT. Amino acids: CASSLGHMETEAFF. V is TRBV5-1 and J is TRBJ1-1; D gene ambiguous. Germline CDR1 and CDR2: SGHRS and YFSETQ. Trimming removed 2 bases from V and 5 bases from J, with 13 bases in between. The CDR3 loop spans 14 amino acids.